The 30 T cell receptor beta chains in this list originate from one sample, sequenced in a study of T cell repertoires in cytomegalovirus infection. TCRdb independently ran MiXCR on the reads; one entry per CDR3 protein. Of roughly 200,000 distinct CDR3 sequences listed, 17% are singletons. The source material was CD8+ T cells from PBMCs. These receptors were obtained from a human donor in good health (CMV status not recorded). Some clones in this sample may be carry-over from other donors' samples.

In DNA, the CDR3 is TGTGCCAGCAGTTACTCGATCTCATCAGACTCCTACGAGCAGTACTTC. It translates to CASSYSISSDSYEQYF. V usage is TRBV6-2 or TRBV6-3 and J usage is TRBJ2-7; D gene ambiguous. The germline V and J ends were trimmed by 0 bases and 0 bases, with 12 bases remaining between them. The CDR3 has 16 residues. Germline lookup yields CDR1 MNHEY and CDR2 SVGEGT.

This clonotype appeared a few times. The CDR3 reads CASSTLGRINEQFF. CDR3 in DNA: TGTGCCAGCAGCACCCTAGGACGGATCAATGAGCAGTTCTTC. The gene calls are TRBV9 and TRBJ2-1; D is unclear. The V gene's germline CDR1 is SGDLS and CDR2 YYNGEE. The CDR3 loop spans 14 amino acids. V was trimmed by 4 bases and J by 6 bases, leaving 14 bases between them. Variable domain in full (rest from reference TRBV9 and TRBJ2-1): DSGVTQTPKHLITATGQRVTLRCSPRSGDLSVYWYQQSLDQGLQFLIQYYNGEERAKGNILERFSAQQFPDLHSELNLSSLELGDSALYFCASSTLGRINEQFFGPGTRLTVL.

This clonotype was observed a handful of times. V gene TRBV5-1 combines with J gene TRBJ1-6; D call uncertain. The CDR3 is 17 amino acids. V was cut by 0 bases and J by 12 bases, with 22 bases left in between. CDR1 and CDR2 from the germline V gene are SGHRS and YFSETQ. In nucleotides, the CDR3 is TGCGCCAGCAGCTTGGATATGGAGGGCGGTTGGCAGAGACCCCTCCACTTT. It is translated as CASSLDMEGGWQRPLHF.

This clonotype was found a few times. CDR3 bases: TGTGCCAGCATATTGACAGGGGGCGTAGATACGCAGTATTTT. Protein product: CASILTGGVDTQYF. V gene TRBV11-2 combines with J gene TRBJ2-3, with 10 positions matching TRBD1. Germline trimming cut 7 bases from V and 5 bases from J; bases unmatched to any gene: 6. The germline V gene encodes CDR1 SGHAT and CDR2 FQNNGV. The CDR3 consists of 14 residues. Complete variable domain (other parts from reference TRBV11-2 and TRBJ2-3): EAGVAQSPRYKIIEKRQSVAFWCNPISGHATLYWYQQILGQGPKLLIQFQNNGVVDDSQLPKDRFSAERLKGVDSTLKIQPAKLEDSAVYLCASILTGGVDTQYFGPGTRLTVL.

The chain uses TRBV24-1 and TRBJ2-1; 10 bases match TRBD1. Germline values: CDR1 KGHDR, CDR2 SFDVKD. This CDR3 comprises 16 residues. The V gene end was trimmed by 4 bases and the J gene end by 0 bases; junction bases not matched to a gene: 2. The CDR3 spells CATSEGTGASYNEQFF. For the CDR3, the DNA is TGTGCCACCAGTGAGGGGACAGGGGCCTCCTACAATGAGCAGTTCTTC.

In this sample, this clonotype turned up a few times. This chain connects TRBV29-1 to TRBJ2-7; D remains unclear. The CDR3 contains 12 residues. The germline gives CDR1 SQVTM, CDR2 ANQGSEA. V shed 5 bases and J shed 3 bases, with 11 bases lying between them. The CDR3 coding sequence is TGCAGCGTTTCCGGGTTCCTCTACGAGCAGTACTTC. Translating it yields CSVSGFLYEQYF.

This chain links TRBV7-6 with TRBJ1-1; D may be TRBD1 (5 bases). The length of the CDR3 is 16 residues. Trimming shortened V by 5 bases and J by 4 bases, and 20 bases separated the two germline ends. Germline V gives CDR1 SGHVS, CDR2 FNYEAQ. The CDR3 loop reads CASSLGGFDVGTEAFF. The CDR3 coding sequence is TGTGCCAGCAGCCTCGGGGGGTTTGATGTTGGCACTGAAGCTTTCTTT.

The rearrangement joins TRBV20-1 to TRBJ1-1; 7 nucleotides match TRBD1. After removal of 7 bases from V and 3 bases from J, the junction contained 14 bases not matched to a gene. The CDR3 extends over 15 amino acids. Germline loops: CDR1 DFQATT, CDR2 SNEGSKA (reference sequence). The CDR3 loop is CSGGRGGGQHTEAFF. In DNA, the CDR3 is TGCAGTGGCGGAAGAGGGGGGGGACAGCACACTGAAGCTTTCTTT.

This clonotype was counted only a few times. V is TRBV10-2 and J is TRBJ2-6; D gene ambiguous. The V gene lost 7 bases and the J gene lost 1 base, with 17 bases spanning the gap. CDR1 and CDR2 (germline): WSHSY, SAAADI. The CDR3 is 17 amino acids. CDR3 sequence: CASIASQPASGANVLTF. CDR3 nucleotides: TGCGCCAGCATTGCAAGTCAACCAGCTTCTGGGGCCAACGTCCTGACTTTC.

The chain joins TRBV2 to TRBJ1-1, with D tentatively TRBD1 (5 bases). From germline, CDR1 is SNHLY and CDR2 FYNNEI. Trimming removed 5 bases at V and 6 bases at J, with 13 bases between. The CDR3 extends over 13 amino acids. CDR3 protein: CASSQGVGAEAFF. CDR3 nucleotides: TGTGCCAGCAGTCAAGGGGTAGGGGCTGAAGCTTTCTTT.

The chain employs TRBV6-2 or TRBV6-3 and TRBJ1-1, with 7 bases lining up with TRBD1. The CDR3 runs to 15 residues. From germline, CDR1 is MNHEY and CDR2 SVGEGT. The V gene end was trimmed by 5 bases and the J gene end by 3 bases; junction bases not matched to a gene: 9. The CDR3 DNA reads as TGTGCCAGCAGTGCCTACAGGGGTAAGGACACTGAAGCTTTCTTT. This translates into CASSAYRGKDTEAFF.

This clonotype has at least ten counts. The chain has TRBV20-1 and TRBJ2-7, with D maybe TRBD1 (6 bases). Trimming removed 3 bases from V and 1 base from J, with 10 bases in between. There are 13 residues in the CDR3. Germline CDR1 is DFQATT and CDR2 is SNEGSKA (reference sequence). The CDR3 spells CSARADSSYEQYF. CDR3 coding DNA: TGCAGTGCTAGGGCGGACAGTTCCTACGAGCAGTACTTC.

This clonotype has more than one count but fewer than ten. The chain has TRBV6-2 or TRBV6-3 and TRBJ2-3, with D perhaps given as TRBD1 or TRBD2 (5 bases each). There are 16 residues in the CDR3. With 5 bases removed from V and 2 bases from J, the gap between germline ends came to 17 bases. Germline loops: CDR1 MNHEY, CDR2 SVGEGT. The CDR3 coding sequence is TGTGCCAGCAGTCTGGGACGTCGAGAAGACACAGATACGCAGTATTTT. It yields the protein CASSLGRREDTDTQYF.

This clonotype occurred a few times. V usage is TRBV4-2 and J usage is TRBJ2-1; D is unclear. Per germline, CDR1 LGHNA and CDR2 YNFKEQ. Trimming removed 0 bases from V and 7 bases from J, with 7 bases in between. The CDR3 has 13 amino acids. The CDR3 loop is CASSQDVENEQFF. DNA for the CDR3: TGTGCCAGCAGCCAAGATGTGGAAAATGAGCAGTTCTTC.

This chain links TRBV18 with TRBJ2-6; 10 bases match TRBD1. The V gene's germline CDR1 is KGHSH and CDR2 LQKENI. After removal of 6 bases from V and 0 bases from J, the junction contained 5 bases not matched to a gene. The CDR3 covers 17 residues. CDR3 sequence: CASSPTGGLSGANVLTF. The CDR3, as DNA: TGTGCCAGCTCTCCGACAGGGGGCCTCTCTGGGGCCAACGTCCTGACTTTC.

The chain recombines TRBV7-6 with TRBJ2-5; perhaps TRBD1 as D (7 bases). With 1 base removed from V and 4 bases from J, the gap between germline ends came to 19 bases. The CDR3 consists of 17 residues. Germline values: CDR1 SGHVS, CDR2 FNYEAQ. This CDR3 is CASSLVWRGRRGETQYF. The CDR3 DNA sequence: TGTGCCAGCAGCTTAGTCTGGAGGGGGCGACGGGGAGAGACCCAGTACTTC.

The chain carries TRBV20-1 and TRBJ2-5; TRBD2 aligns across 12 bases. There are 17 residues in the CDR3. Germline CDR1 and CDR2: DFQATT and SNEGSKA (reference sequence). The junction had 16 bases not matched to a gene; V was cut back by 6 bases and J by 5 bases. The CDR3 nucleotides read TGCAGTGCAAGGACTAGCGGGGCCTTCTGGGACGGGGAGACCCAGTACTTC. Translation: CSARTSGAFWDGETQYF.

The chain combines TRBV28 with TRBJ2-3, with D perhaps TRBD2 (7 bases). The CDR3 loop spans 14 amino acids. Germline assignment: CDR1 MDHEN and CDR2 SYDVKM. V lost 7 bases and J 3 bases, leaving 14 bases between the germline ends. The CDR3 DNA sequence: TGTGCCAGCACCCCGGGGAGGGGGACAGATACGCAGTATTTT. It translates to CASTPGRGTDTQYF. Variable domain in full (rest from reference TRBV28 and TRBJ2-3): DVKVTQSSRYLVKRTGEKVFLECVQDMDHENMFWYRQDPGLGLRLIYFSYDVKMKEKGDIPEGYSVSREKKERFSLILESASTNQTSMYLCASTPGRGTDTQYFGPGTRLTVL.

This clonotype showed up just a few times. The chain employs TRBV20-1 and TRBJ1-2; TRBD1 might be the D (6 bases). The CDR3 length is 14 residues. Germline V CDR1 and CDR2: DFQATT, SNEGSKA (reference sequence). V was shortened by 5 bases and J by 0 bases, with 13 bases between the two germline ends. The CDR3 coding sequence is TGCAGTGCTCGGGACATCCTAGCTAACTATGGCTACACCTTC. Amino acids: CSARDILANYGYTF.

This clonotype was seen repeatedly, ten times or more. The chain combines TRBV7-9 with TRBJ2-7; D possibly corresponds to TRBD2 (5 bases). V dropped 5 bases and J dropped 5 bases, with 13 bases sitting between them. CDR1 is SEHNR, CDR2 FQNEAQ, per germline (reference sequence). The CDR3 is made up of 13 amino acids. CDR3 in amino acids: CASSAGMRDEQYF. The CDR3 nucleotides read TGTGCCAGCAGCGCGGGTATGAGGGACGAGCAGTACTTC.

This clonotype showed up just a few times. CDR3 residues: CSVGTGDPYGYTF. CDR3 bases: TGCAGCGTTGGGACAGGGGATCCCTATGGCTACACCTTC. The chain combines TRBV29-1 with TRBJ1-2; 9 nucleotides line up with TRBD1. Germline trimming cut 4 bases from V and 4 bases from J; bases unmatched to any gene: 4. Germline V CDR1 and CDR2: SQVTM, ANQGSEA. CDR3 size: 13 residues.

The V and J genes are TRBV7-2 and TRBJ2-7; a possible D gene is TRBD1 (6 bases). Trimming stripped 4 bases from V and 6 bases from J, with 10 bases between. CDR3 size: 12 residues. The germline V gene has CDR1 SGHTA and CDR2 FQGNSA. The CDR3 coding sequence is TGTGCCAGCAGCTCTACAGGGAGCGAGCAGTACTTC. Translating gives CASSSTGSEQYF.

The CDR3 DNA reads as TGTGCCAGCAGCTTAGAGGCAGGGGGCAATCTCTACGAGCAGTACTTC. It is translated as CASSLEAGGNLYEQYF. J is TRBJ2-7 and V is TRBV11-2; 8 nucleotides match TRBD1. The germline V gene encodes CDR1 SGHAT and CDR2 FQNNGV. V gave up 0 bases and J gave up 3 bases; unmatched junction bases: 7. The CDR3 runs to 16 residues.

This chain joins TRBV29-1 and TRBJ1-1; D is perhaps TRBD1 (5 bases). The CDR3 is 12 residues long. Germline-derived CDR1 and CDR2 are SQVTM and ANQGSEA. With 6 bases removed from V and 1 base from J, the gap between germline ends came to 9 bases. The CDR3 DNA is TGCAGCGTCGGTACAGGGAACACTGAAGCTTTCTTT. This sequence encodes CSVGTGNTEAFF.

This sequence joins TRBV2 and TRBJ1-1; 7 nucleotides line up with TRBD1. From germline, CDR1 is SNHLY and CDR2 FYNNEI. Unmatched junction bases numbered 4, after V lost 6 bases and J lost 3 bases. The CDR3 has 13 residues. CDR3 DNA sequence: TGTGCCAGCAGAGGGCAGGGGGACACTGAAGCTTTCTTT. Translated, it gives CASRGQGDTEAFF.

The chain couples TRBV6-5 to TRBJ2-6; unclear D gene. CDR3 length equals 15 residues. The V gene lost 2 bases and the J gene lost 0 bases, with 5 bases spanning the gap. Germline V gene sequence: CDR1 MNHEY, CDR2 SVGAGI. This CDR3 is CASSYDPSGANVLTF. CDR3 in DNA: TGTGCCAGCAGTTACGACCCCTCTGGGGCCAACGTCCTGACTTTC.

V usage is TRBV11-2 and J usage is TRBJ1-5; D is ambiguous. Trimming cost V 0 bases and J 0 bases, with 6 bases left between them. This CDR3 comprises 15 residues. The germline gives CDR1 SGHAT, CDR2 FQNNGV. The CDR3 DNA is TGTGCCAGCAGCTTAGAGGGGTATAGCAATCAGCCCCAGCATTTT. Translating it yields CASSLEGYSNQPQHF.

This clonotype was found a few times. This chain links TRBV12-3 or TRBV12-4 with TRBJ1-4; 9 bases map to TRBD1. With V trimmed by 7 bases and J by 6 bases, 9 bases remained unmatched. The CDR3 extends over 15 amino acids. In DNA form, the CDR3 reads TGTGCCAGCACTGGCCGGGGACAGGGATATGAAAAACTGTTTTTT. Translating gives CASTGRGQGYEKLFF.

The chain combines TRBV7-9 with TRBJ1-1; D is possibly TRBD1 (5 bases). Between the trimmed V and J ends, which lost 5 bases and 1 base, there was a span of 11 bases. CDR1 and CDR2 from the germline V gene are SEHNR and FQNEAQ (reference sequence). The CDR3 has 14 amino acids. DNA for the CDR3: TGTGCCAGCAGCCACCGGGGGGAGAACACTGAAGCTTTCTTT. Protein product: CASSHRGENTEAFF.

The gene calls are TRBV7-6 and TRBJ2-5, with D possibly TRBD1 on 6 matching bases. CDR1 and CDR2 (germline): SGHVS, FNYEAQ. The ends were cut back, 4 bases at V and 1 base at J, with 13 bases in the middle. The CDR3 sequence is 15 residues long. CDR3 protein: CASSSGAGAQETQYF. CDR3 in DNA: TGTGCCAGCAGCTCCGGGGCAGGGGCCCAAGAGACCCAGTACTTC.